The entry below gives a single T cell receptor beta chain sequence along with its context. This sample is drawn from a study of blood T cell repertoires in COVID-19. Study at large: Sample material is recorded as cDNA or gDNA derived from T cells, B-cell-depleted T cells, or PBMCs.

The protocol was immunoSEQ multiplex PCR, while the TCRdb copy is restricted to in-frame clones and leaves out a portion. The sample has approximately 490,000 clones; about 85% are singletons. V lost 6 bases to trimming and J lost 5 bases; unmatched junction nucleotides: 9. Germline assignment: CDR1 SNHLY and CDR2 FYNNEI. The CDR3 spans 16 residues. What was sequenced was PBMCs or T cells enriched from blood (not recorded which). The sequence derives from a woman aged 60-70 years who had recovered from COVID-19. The rearrangement uses TRBV2 and TRBJ2-3, with TRBD2 identical over 12 bases. The CDR3 nucleotides read TGTGCCAGCAGCTCCGGGACTAGCGGGCCGGGAGATACGCAGTATTTT. This gives the protein CASSSGTSGPGDTQYF. Together with reference TRBV2 and TRBJ2-3, the CDR3 gives the full variable domain: EPEVTQTPSHQVTQMGQEVILRCVPISNHLYFYWYRQILGQKVEFLVSFYNNEISEKSEIFDDQFSVERPDGSNFTLKIRSTKLEDSAMYFCASSSGTSGPGDTQYFGPGTRLTVL.